Presented here are 5 T cell receptor beta chains from one specimen sequenced in a study of molecular identifiers for immune sequencing clone quantification. MiXCR was run by TCRdb on the PCR reads, yielding one entry per CDR3 protein. The repertoire holds hundreds of thousands of distinct CDR3 sequences, with around 25% as singletons. Sequenced input: naive CD8+ T cells from blood, with Jurkat cell RNA spiked in. Sample subset: FACS-sorted CD8+CD4-CCR7+CD45RA+ naive T cells. These TCRs come from a human donor in good health. Some libraries in this study had Jurkat cell RNA spiked in.

This clonotype was counted ten times or more. The gene calls are TRBV5-1 and TRBJ2-3, with D uncertain. The CDR3 spans 13 residues. V was clipped by 2 bases and J by 2 bases, with 6 bases between them. Germline V gene sequence: CDR1 SGHRS, CDR2 YFSETQ. CDR3 in DNA: TGCGCCAGCAGCTTATCCTACACAGATACGCAGTATTTT. This gives the protein CASSLSYTDTQYF.

This clonotype was counted a few times. The chain joins TRBV11-2 to TRBJ2-5; D remains unclear. The length of the CDR3 is 13 residues. V was cut by 0 bases and J by 5 bases, with 7 bases left in between. Germline V gene sequence: CDR1 SGHAT, CDR2 FQNNGV. CDR3 region: CASSLENGETQYF. The CDR3 DNA reads as TGTGCCAGCAGCTTAGAAAACGGGGAGACCCAGTACTTC.

The chain couples TRBV27 to TRBJ2-1; 10 bases agree with TRBD2. With 7 bases clipped from V and 8 bases from J, the junction kept 11 bases outside the gene matches. CDR1 is MNHEY and CDR2 is SMNVEV in the germline V gene (reference sequence). The CDR3 totals 15 residues. DNA for the CDR3: TGTGCCAGCACCTTAGCGGGAGGCCAAAGCGATGAGCAGTTCTTC. Protein sequence: CASTLAGGQSDEQFF.

A word on this clonotype: A much larger clone sits a single nucleotide away, making a read error possible. The chain employs TRBV4-2 and TRBJ1-1; D ambiguous. CDR3 length equals 17 residues. CDR1 and CDR2 (germline): LGHNA, YNFKEQ. The CDR3: CASSQDWQSHMNPEAFF. CDR3 bases: TGTGCCAGCAGCCAAGATTGGCAGAGTCACATGAACCCTGAAGCTTTCTTT.

This clonotype appeared a few times. The chain carries TRBV6-1 and TRBJ1-6; possible D gene TRBD1, 5 bases. This CDR3 is 16 amino acids long. The germline CDR1 and CDR2 sequences are MNHNS and SASEGT. The V end lost 3 bases, the J end lost 3 bases, and 12 bases lay between the germline ends. CDR3: CASSEGEGIYNSPLHF. CDR3 nucleotide sequence: TGTGCCAGCAGTGAGGGAGAGGGGATCTATAATTCACCCCTCCACTTT.